Listed here are 14 T cell receptor beta chains from one sample, sequenced in a study of T cell responses to AZD1222 COVID-19 vaccine. Measured with immunoSEQ multiplex PCR; TCRdb has only the in-frame clones, and not every one. This table holds approximately 130,000 clones, about 93% found once. Sequenced material: peripheral blood, taken on day 0 of AZD1222 vaccination. All receptors come from an adult in good health.

The count of this clone is one. The V and J genes are TRBV6-1 and TRBJ1-2, with D possibly TRBD1 on 6 matching bases. Trimming pared 2 bases from V and 4 bases from J, leaving 11 bases between. CDR3 length: 14 amino acids. Germline assignment: CDR1 MNHNS and CDR2 SASEGT. CDR3 bases: TGTGCCAGCAGTGAAAGGGGGGACCTCTATGGCTACACCTTC. Protein sequence: CASSERGDLYGYTF.

The chain joins TRBV19 to TRBJ1-5; tentative D call: TRBD1 (5 bases). Germline values: CDR1 LNHDA, CDR2 SQIVND (reference sequence). The CDR3 is 12 amino acids. Trimming took off 11 bases at V and 6 bases at J, with 14 bases between the two ends. The CDR3 nucleotides are TGTGCCGGGGGAGGGCTTAGTCAGCCCCAGCATTTT. Protein product: CAGGGLSQPQHF.

Comments on this clone: The junction shows a germline mismatch at one end, possibly a read error. The chain uses TRBV11-2 and TRBJ1-1; tentatively, D is TRBD1 (6 bases). The CDR3 totals 19 residues. Germline V lookup: CDR1 SGHAT, CDR2 FQNNGV. The CDR3 DNA reads TGTGCCAGCACCTTACTGGGCAGCTTAGTCGAGGGGGACTCACGGGATGCTTTCTTT. It yields the protein CASTLLGSLVEGDSRDAFF. Full variable domain (rest looked up from reference TRBV11-2 and TRBJ1-1): EAGVAQSPRYKIIEKRQSVAFWCNPISGHATLYWYQQILGQGPKLLIQFQNNGVVDDSQLPKDRFSAERLKGVDSTLKIQPAKLEDSAVYLCASTLLGSLVEGDSRDAFFGQGTRLTVV.

The table lists this clone with a few counts. CDR3 loop: CAIGGGSQSPHDYGYTF. DNA for the CDR3: TGTGCCATCGGCGGGGGGTCCCAGTCACCACACGATTATGGCTACACCTTC. The gene calls are TRBV10-3 and TRBJ1-2, with TRBD1 as a possible D gene (5 bases). CDR3 size: 17 residues. V lost 8 bases and J lost 5, with 27 bases in between. The germline V gene has CDR1 ENHRY and CDR2 SYGVKD.

The chain has TRBV27 and TRBJ1-2; TRBD1 matches 8 bases. The CDR3 extends over 16 amino acids. The germline gives CDR1 MNHEY, CDR2 SMNVEV (reference sequence). J gave up 6 bases and V 5 bases, and 14 bases lay outside the gene matches. The CDR3 DNA follows: TGTGCCAGCAGTCACCAACCAGGGGGCTATGAGAATGGCTACACCTTC. It codes for CASSHQPGGYENGYTF.

The chain uses TRBV30 and TRBJ2-5, with 8 nucleotides matching TRBD2. The germline CDR1 and CDR2 sequences are GTSNPN and SVGIG (reference sequence). This CDR3 region has 13 residues. Trimming removed 2 bases from V and 5 bases from J; junction bases left unmatched: 4. The CDR3 DNA follows: TGTGCCTGGAGTAGCGGGGGCGGGGAGACCCAGTACTTC. Amino acid sequence: CAWSSGGGETQYF. Supplemented by reference TRBV30 and TRBJ2-5, the full variable domain reads SQTIHQWPATLVQPVGSPLSLECTVEGTSNPNLYWYRQAAGRGLQLLFYSVGIGQISSEVPQNLSASRPQDRQFILSSKKLLLSDSGFYLCAWSSGGGETQYFGPGTRLLVL.

The chain uses TRBV7-6 and TRBJ2-3, with 7 bases fitting TRBD2. The CDR3 totals 15 residues. Trimming took 7 bases from V and 2 from J; bases not matched to a gene: 9. Germline V gene data show CDR1 as SGHVS and CDR2 as FNYEAQ. CDR3 loop: CASIRSAGYTDTQYF. The CDR3, as DNA: TGTGCCAGCATCCGATCAGCGGGGTACACAGATACGCAGTATTTT.

The chain combines TRBV10-3 with TRBJ1-2; no definite D call. The germline V and J ends were trimmed by 3 bases and 4 bases, with 12 bases remaining between them. The CDR3 loop spans 14 amino acids. Germline CDR1 is ENHRY and CDR2 is SYGVKD. This chain's CDR3 is CAISDRSSVYGYTF. DNA of the CDR3: TGTGCCATCAGTGACCGCTCGTCGGTCTATGGCTACACCTTC.

V usage is TRBV9 and J usage is TRBJ2-3; D unclear. The CDR3 totals 15 residues. Germline V lookup: CDR1 SGDLS, CDR2 YYNGEE. The V and J ends lost 4 bases and 0 bases respectively, with 12 bases between them. CDR3 in amino acids: CASSPHSDSTDTQYF. The CDR3 nucleotides are TGTGCCAGCAGCCCCCACTCAGATAGCACAGATACGCAGTATTTT.

The J gene is TRBJ1-5, the V gene TRBV7-2; tentatively, D is TRBD1 (5 bases). Germline CDR1 is SGHTA and CDR2 is FQGNSA. The CDR3 length is 14 residues. V was pared by 2 bases and J by 1 base, with 6 bases between. The CDR3 DNA is TGTGCCAGCAGCTTAAGGGACAGCAATCAGCCCCAGCATTTT. Protein product: CASSLRDSNQPQHF.

The CDR3 coding sequence is TGCAGTGAATCCGGGGATCGCGGAGCTTTCTTT. Translating gives CSESGDRGAFF. The V call is TRBV20-1, the J call TRBJ1-1; D is unresolved. CDR1 is DFQATT, CDR2 SNEGSKA, per germline (reference sequence). V was cut by 7 bases and J by 10 bases, with 16 bases left in between. CDR3 length: 11 residues.

V is TRBV29-1 and J is TRBJ1-1; TRBD1 matches at 7 bases. CDR1 and CDR2 (germline): SQVTM, ANQGSEA. The CDR3 is 13 amino acids. J lost 3 bases, V lost 5 bases, and 6 bases had no gene match. For the CDR3, the DNA is TGCAGCGTTCTGACAGGGACCTACACTGAAGCTTTCTTT. Amino acid sequence: CSVLTGTYTEAFF.

The V call is TRBV7-2, the J call TRBJ2-5; 11 bases align to TRBD2. With 5 bases clipped from V and 7 bases from J, the junction kept 12 bases outside the gene matches. Germline V CDR1 and CDR2: SGHTA, FQGNSA. The CDR3 has 16 residues. The CDR3 region has the DNA TGTGCCAGCAGCAACTCCCTCGGGCTAGCGGGGGGGACCCAGTACTTC. It encodes CASSNSLGLAGGTQYF.

CDR3 residues: CSASEAVGAKNIQYF. The CDR3 nucleotides read TGCAGTGCTAGTGAAGCGGTGGGGGCCAAAAACATTCAGTACTTC. This chain connects TRBV20-1 to TRBJ2-4, with D possibly being TRBD2 (5 bases). The CDR3 sequence is 15 residues long. The germline gives CDR1 DFQATT, CDR2 SNEGSKA (reference sequence). The V gene lost 3 bases and the J gene lost 1 base, with 13 bases spanning the gap.